What follows are 18 T cell receptor beta chains derived from one specimen sequenced in a study of blood T cell repertoires in COVID-19. The method was immunoSEQ multiplex PCR; TCRdb's version includes in-frame clones alone and lacks a portion of them. The sample has 200,000 to 250,000 clones, 75% to 85% seen once. Material for sequencing was peripheral blood. These receptors originate from a woman aged 70-85 years with COVID-19, enrolled during active disease.

The chain recombines TRBV19 with TRBJ2-7; TRBD2 aligns across 8 bases. V lost 9 bases to trimming and J lost 3 bases; unmatched junction nucleotides: 7. The CDR3 has 13 amino acids. Germline lookup yields CDR1 LNHDA and CDR2 SQIVND (reference sequence). DNA of the CDR3: TGTGCCAGCGCCCGGGAGGGAAGCTACGAGCAGTACTTC. Translating it yields CASAREGSYEQYF.

The chain recombines TRBV6-6 with TRBJ2-1; 7 bases align to TRBD2. In germline, CDR1 is MNHNY, CDR2 SVGAGI (reference sequence). The CDR3 covers 13 residues. The V gene end was trimmed by 2 bases and the J gene end by 9 bases; junction bases not matched to a gene: 4. The CDR3 bases are TGTGCCAGCAGTTACACCTCGGGAGGTGAGCAGTTCTTC. It codes for CASSYTSGGEQFF.

The chain recombines TRBV4-1 with TRBJ2-7; no clear D gene. V was clipped by 0 bases and J by 4 bases, with 13 bases between them. Germline values: CDR1 MGHRA, CDR2 YSYEKL. This CDR3 has 15 residues. CDR3 sequence reads: CASSQDQLAQYEQYF. The CDR3 coding sequence is TGCGCCAGCAGCCAAGACCAGTTAGCCCAGTACGAGCAGTACTTC.

The chain combines TRBV29-1 with TRBJ2-1; 12 bases fit TRBD2. After removal of 3 bases from V and 4 bases from J, the junction contained 13 bases not matched to a gene. The CDR3 sequence is 18 residues long. Germline V gene data show CDR1 as SQVTM and CDR2 as ANQGSEA. CDR3 sequence (DNA): TGCAGCGTTGAGGGCCTAGCGGGAGGGCCTGGGCGGTACAATGAGCAGTTCTTC. Translating gives CSVEGLAGGPGRYNEQFF.

The genes are TRBV5-1 and TRBJ2-3, with TRBD2 matching over 12 bases. The CDR3 is 19 residues long. V shed 0 bases, J shed 3 bases, and the junction held 11 bases outside the gene matches. CDR1 is SGHRS and CDR2 is YFSETQ in the germline V gene. The CDR3 loop is CASSLAPASGRERTDTQYF. The CDR3 bases are TGCGCCAGCAGCTTGGCCCCAGCTAGCGGGAGGGAAAGGACAGATACGCAGTATTTT. The entire variable domain, with the rest obtained from reference TRBV5-1 and TRBJ2-3, is as follows: KAGVTQTPRYLIKTRGQQVTLSCSPISGHRSVSWYQQTPGQGLQFLFEYFSETQRNKGNFPGRFSGRQFSNSRSEMNVSTLELGDSALYLCASSLAPASGRERTDTQYFGPGTRLTVL.

V and J are TRBV7-2 and TRBJ2-1; TRBD1 aligns across 7 bases. CDR3 size: 14 residues. The trim removed 5 bases at V and 6 bases at J, leaving 7 bases unmatched. Per the germline V gene, CDR1 is SGHTA and CDR2 is FQGNSA. CDR3 sequence (DNA): TGTGCCAGCAGCGTCGGGACAGAGATCAATGAGCAGTTCTTC. Its protein product is CASSVGTEINEQFF.

The CDR3 protein is CASSSEVNTEAFF. As DNA, the CDR3 is TGTGCCAGCAGTTCCGAGGTGAACACTGAAGCTTTCTTT. The chain recombines TRBV7-9 with TRBJ1-1; D unresolved. This CDR3 contains 13 residues. Germline V gives CDR1 SEHNR, CDR2 FQNEAQ (reference sequence). The germline V and J ends were trimmed by 6 bases and 0 bases, with 8 bases remaining between them. The variable domain in full, with the rest retrieved from reference TRBV7-9 and TRBJ1-1, is DTGVSQNPRHKITKRGQNVTFRCDPISEHNRLYWYRQTLGQGPEFLTYFQNEAQLEKSRLLSDRFSAERPKGSFSTLEIQRTEQGDSAMYLCASSSEVNTEAFFGQGTRLTVV.

Ten or more counts support this clone. V usage is TRBV19 and J usage is TRBJ2-7; 8 bases line up with TRBD2. V dropped 3 bases and J dropped 3; count of bases not matched to a gene: 7. Germline values: CDR1 LNHDA, CDR2 SQIVND (reference sequence). The CDR3 length is 15 residues. CDR3 protein: CASSIEGGRLYEQYF. The CDR3 DNA follows: TGTGCCAGTAGTATCGAGGGCGGGAGGCTCTACGAGCAGTACTTC.

This chain uses TRBV18 with TRBJ2-3, with 9 bases that match TRBD1. There are 15 residues in the CDR3. Trimming took 0 bases from V and 7 from J; bases not matched to a gene: 5. Per the germline V gene, CDR1 is KGHSH and CDR2 is LQKENI. The chain's CDR3 is CASSPPHRGLNTQYF. CDR3 DNA sequence: TGTGCCAGCTCACCACCCCACAGGGGGCTCAATACGCAGTATTTT. Full variable domain (rest looked up from reference TRBV18 and TRBJ2-3): NAGVMQNPRHLVRRRGQEARLRCSPMKGHSHVYWYRQLPEEGLKFMVYLQKENIIDESGMPKERFSAEFPKEGPSILRIQQVVRGDSAAYFCASSPPHRGLNTQYFGPGTRLTVL.

This clone was observed a few times. This chain uses TRBV5-1 with TRBJ2-1; 7 nucleotides agree with TRBD1. With 0 bases clipped from V and 7 bases from J, the junction kept 4 bases outside the gene matches. This CDR3 has 14 residues. The germline gives CDR1 SGHRS, CDR2 YFSETQ. The CDR3 DNA follows: TGCGCCAGCAGCTTGGAACAGGGGTGGAATGAGCAGTTCTTC. Its protein product is CASSLEQGWNEQFF.

The rearrangement links TRBV4-2 to TRBJ2-1; 9 nucleotides agree with TRBD2. The germline CDR1 and CDR2 sequences are LGHNA and YNFKEQ. The length of the CDR3 is 18 residues. J gave up 2 bases and V 4 bases, and 12 bases lay outside the gene matches. CDR3 in amino acids: CASSLRVGGLATYNEQFF. Written as DNA, the CDR3 is TGTGCCAGCAGCCTTCGGGTTGGGGGACTAGCCACCTACAATGAGCAGTTCTTC.

The chain carries TRBV7-2 and TRBJ2-7; no clear D gene. The length of the CDR3 is 13 residues. V was trimmed by 1 base and J by 1 base, leaving 5 bases between them. CDR1 is SGHTA, CDR2 FQGNSA, per germline. CDR3 in DNA: TGTGCCAGCAGCTTAGATTCTTCCTACGAGCAGTACTTC. Protein: CASSLDSSYEQYF.

The chain employs TRBV14 and TRBJ2-1; 9 bases are a match to TRBD2. The CDR3 is made up of 18 amino acids. Germline V gene sequence: CDR1 SGHDN, CDR2 FVKESK. V shed 0 bases and J 8 bases; nucleotides not matched to a gene: 14. CDR3: CASSQDGTWVAGVDEQFF. The CDR3 DNA follows: TGTGCCAGCAGCCAAGATGGTACATGGGTAGCGGGAGTTGATGAGCAGTTCTTC.

The chain combines TRBV5-4 with TRBJ2-5; 12 nucleotides line up with TRBD2. The length of the CDR3 is 16 residues. Germline V lookup: CDR1 SGHNT, CDR2 YYREEE (reference sequence). The V segment lost 3 bases and the J segment 7 bases; nucleotides outside the gene matches: 10. Written as DNA, the CDR3 is TGTGCCAGCAGCTCCCCTAGCGGGAGGGTGTTGGGGACCCAGTACTTC. Translating gives CASSSPSGRVLGTQYF.

This clone was recorded only once. The V and J genes are TRBV14 and TRBJ2-5, with a tentative D call TRBD2 (6 bases). Germline CDR1 and CDR2: SGHDN and FVKESK. CDR3 length: 16 residues. Between the trimmed V and J ends, which lost 0 bases and 4 bases, there was a span of 15 bases. The CDR3 here is CASSQDRGTLTETQYF. The CDR3 bases are TGTGCCAGCAGCCAAGATCGTGGGACTTTAACAGAGACCCAGTACTTC.

V is TRBV4-1 and J is TRBJ1-2; D possibly corresponds to TRBD1 (6 bases). V shed 4 bases and J shed 0 bases, with 12 bases lying between them. The CDR3 length is 15 residues. In germline, CDR1 is MGHRA, CDR2 YSYEKL. CDR3 DNA sequence: TGCGCCAGCAGCCCCACCCGACAGGCTAACTATGGCTACACCTTC. This encodes CASSPTRQANYGYTF.

This rearrangement joins TRBV5-6 to TRBJ2-7; 12 bases match TRBD1. Trimming at V came to 7 bases and at J to 5 bases, leaving 10 bases not matched to a gene. The length of the CDR3 is 15 residues. Germline CDR1 SGHDT, CDR2 YYEEEE. CDR3 in DNA: TGTGCCAGCGCGCCGCTTGGGACAGGGGGCAACGAGCAGTACTTC. It encodes CASAPLGTGGNEQYF.

This clone was counted between two and nine times. The chain links TRBV30 to TRBJ1-6; D remains unclear. This CDR3 contains 18 residues. Germline V gene data show CDR1 as GTSNPN and CDR2 as SVGIG (reference sequence). With 7 bases removed from V and 2 bases from J, the gap between germline ends came to 24 bases. The CDR3 DNA reads as TGTGCCTCTAGACTGACTACCGGACGGCGGGCCTATAATTCACCCCTCCACTTT. Protein: CASRLTTGRRAYNSPLHF.